Listed here is a single T cell receptor (beta chain). Its antigen is not known. CDR1 and CDR2 from the germline V gene are ENHRY and SYGVKD. The CDR3 sequence is 15 residues long. Trimming stripped 4 bases from V and 7 bases from J, with 16 bases between. Here immunoSEQ multiplex PCR was the method, and the copy in TCRdb shows in-frame clones only, minus some. Of more than 100,000 clones in the sample, around 90% were seen once. This entry is derived from a study of radiotherapy plus CTLA-4 blockade in lung cancer. Study as a whole: Objective response rate was 15% to 20%; disease control rate, under 35%. Notes on the study in general: Clones of tumor-derived TCRs expanded in blood after radiotherapy plus ipilimumab.

The genes are TRBV10-3 and TRBJ2-2; D is possibly TRBD1 or TRBD2 (5 bases each). Sequencing was performed on peripheral blood, taken from a patient treated with radiotherapy plus ipilimumab. The origin of this receptor is a human donor with non-small cell lung cancer that progressed on radiotherapy plus ipilimumab. For the CDR3, the DNA is TGTGCCATCAGTGGAACCGGGACCCCAGGCGGGGAGCTGTTTTTT. This sequence encodes CAISGTGTPGGELFF.